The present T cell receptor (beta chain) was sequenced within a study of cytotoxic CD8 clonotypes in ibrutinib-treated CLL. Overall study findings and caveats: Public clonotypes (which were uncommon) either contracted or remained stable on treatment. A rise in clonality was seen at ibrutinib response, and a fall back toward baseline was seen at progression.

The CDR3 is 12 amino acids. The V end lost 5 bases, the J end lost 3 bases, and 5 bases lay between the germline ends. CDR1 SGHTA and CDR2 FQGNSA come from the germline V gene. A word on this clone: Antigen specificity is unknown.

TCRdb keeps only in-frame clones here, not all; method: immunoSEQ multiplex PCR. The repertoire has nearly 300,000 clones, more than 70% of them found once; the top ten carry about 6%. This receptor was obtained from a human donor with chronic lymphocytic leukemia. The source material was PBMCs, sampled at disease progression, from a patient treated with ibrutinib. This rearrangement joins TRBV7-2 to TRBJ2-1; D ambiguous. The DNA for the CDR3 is TGTGCCAGCAGCCCTGTCTACAATGAGCAGTTCTTC. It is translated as CASSPVYNEQFF. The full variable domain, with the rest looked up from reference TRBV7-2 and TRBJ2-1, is GAGVSQSPSNKVTEKGKDVELRCDPISGHTALYWYRQSLGQGLEFLIYFQGNSAPDKSGLPSDRFSAERTGGSVSTLTIQRTQQEDSAVYLCASSPVYNEQFFGPGTRLTVL.